One T cell receptor (beta chain) is described in this entry. Its cognate antigen has yet to be identified. No base quality values were provided; no much bigger clone lies one nucleotide off. This entry belongs to a study of OX40 agonist ivuxolimab in advanced cancers. For the wider study: Ivuxolimab was an agonistic, fully human IgG2 monoclonal antibody directed against OX40 (CD134), a costimulatory receptor. The monotherapy dose-escalation portion (N = 52 patients) of the phase I ivuxolimab trial is reported in the paper. The point of sequencing TCRbeta in the periphery was to test whether ivuxolimab changed TCR sequence diversity and drove clonal T-cell expansion. Among the 50 to 55 dose-escalation patients, around 19 had hepatocellular carcinoma, 15 melanoma, 9 renal cell carcinoma and 9 head and neck cancer. Intravenous ivuxolimab was administered to patients every 2 weeks at six dose levels: 0.01, 0.1, 0.3, 1.5, 3 and 10 mg/kg. In the dose-escalation cohort, about four fifths of patients were male, and the mean age was approximately 60 years with a range of roughly 20 to 85. Patients were allowed to have had prior anti-PD-1, anti-PD-L1 or anti-CTLA-4 therapy, and approximately 40% of the dose-escalation patients had previously received checkpoint inhibitors. Partial responses occurred in three dose-escalation patients, of whom one had hepatocellular carcinoma and two had cutaneous melanoma.

Overall study outcomes, separate from this receptor: Partial responders in the 0.1-3.0 mg/kg groups had among the lowest normalized peripheral clonal expansion, especially among CD8+ T cells. Low levels of normalized T-cell clonal expansion were also shown by some nonresponding patients. At doses of 0.1 to 3.0 mg/kg, clonal expansion of both CD4+ and CD8+ blood T cells was observed from baseline to week 6. On average, CD8+ T cells showed more expanded clones than CD4+ T cells after ivuxolimab. Antigen specificity was not determined for the clonally expanded peripheral T cells.

Taken from cysteine to phenylalanine, the CDR3 has 14 residues. Only CDR3 DNA is held: 42 bases, read in frame from base 1. The V end loses 5 bases and the J end loses 4 bases, and a stretch of 13 bases separates them. The germline V gene specifies MDHEN as CDR1 and SYDVKM as CDR2. Patients with autoimmune disease history or receiving systemic immunosuppression were excluded from the trial. Peripheral blood for TCR sequencing was collected from all dose cohorts at baseline, on cycle 4 day 1, and on cycle 7 day 1. Samples were obtained from an open-label, multicenter, first-in-human phase I dose-escalation trial of ivuxolimab. Adults with locally advanced or metastatic head and neck squamous cell, hepatocellular, melanoma or renal cell carcinoma were enrolled in the trial. Before TCR sequencing, CD4+ T cells and CD8+ T cells were sorted from peripheral blood as separate populations. Genomic DNA was extracted from sorted cells for sequencing of the TCRbeta CDR3 region. The immunoSEQ Assay was used for sequencing of TCRbeta CDR3 regions. Sourced from immuneACCESS, this table was stored by TCRdb with only in-frame sequences that have V and J called. A share of the clones is absent; for the studies checked, an unresolved V gene accounts for under half, and the remainder has no known explanation. Across this sample there are approximately 72,000 clones, with about 91% seen only once. The ten biggest clones cover about 0.9% of the sample.

The source of this sequence is an adult with an advanced solid tumor such as melanoma, head and neck, liver or kidney cancer. The chain links TRBV28 with TRBJ2-3, with TRBD2 perhaps the D gene, on 6 matching bases. This specimen was CD4+ or CD8+ T cells sorted from blood, taken in a trial of the OX40 agonist ivuxolimab. The nucleotide sequence is TGTGCCAGCAGTCGGGGCGGGACGGCAGATACGCAGTATTTT. Its protein product is CASSRGGTADTQYF.